This record covers a single T cell receptor (beta chain). With random hexamers, 0.5 to 1 ug RNA was reverse transcribed. Across 54 Vbeta and 13 Jbeta, TCR beta CDR3 was amplified with immunoSEQ multiplex PCR. One entry per CDR3 protein, called by TCRdb with MiXCR from the immunoSEQ multiplex PCR reads. Of about 73,000 distinct CDR3 sequences in the sample, roughly 94% were seen once. The data belong to a study of CD8 T cells in Susac syndrome. Sequencing targeted TCR beta in T cells from blood (CD8+ and CD4+). The source of this sequence is a human donor with multiple sclerosis. Sequenced input: CD8+ T cells from PBMCs.

CDR3 residues: CASSQEGLVGNEQYF. In nucleotides, the CDR3 is TGTGCCAGCAGCCAAGAGGGCCTAGTCGGGAACGAGCAGTACTTC. The V call is TRBV14, the J call TRBJ2-7; the D gene is possibly TRBD2 (5 bases). CDR3 length equals 15 residues. CDR1 SGHDN and CDR2 FVKESK come from the germline V gene. The V and J ends lost 0 bases and 5 bases respectively, with 14 bases between them. The complete variable domain, with remaining parts taken from reference TRBV14 and TRBJ2-7, reads EAGVTQFPSHSVIEKGQTVTLRCDPISGHDNLYWYRRVMGKEIKFLLHFVKESKQDESGMPNNRFLAERTGGTYSTLKVQPAELEDSGVYFCASSQEGLVGNEQYFGPGTRLTVT.